The 5 T cell receptor beta chains given below trace back to one sample, sequenced in a study of blood T cells in healthy people across ages. It was with a sample-barcoded 5' primer and a J-beta primer mix that a second PCR of about 7 to 12 cycles was run. TCRdb independently ran MiXCR on the 5' RACE reads; one entry per CDR3 protein. Of about 570,000 distinct CDR3 sequences listed, approximately 27% are singletons. The sequenced sample consisted of blood. These receptors were taken from a woman in her 70s in good health.

A few counts support this clonotype. The chain carries TRBV25-1 and TRBJ1-2; D uncertain. From germline, CDR1 is MGHDK and CDR2 SYGVNS. This CDR3 is built from 13 residues. Trimming cost V 0 bases and J 3 bases, with 5 bases left between them. CDR3 sequence (DNA): TGTGCCAGCAGTGAATATGAAGACTATGGCTACACCTTC. Translating it yields CASSEYEDYGYTF.

This clonotype was counted only a few times. This chain connects TRBV14 to TRBJ2-3; D is possibly TRBD2 (6 bases). The CDR3 has 14 amino acids. The V gene lost 4 bases and the J gene lost 2 bases, with 10 bases spanning the gap. CDR1 and CDR2 from the germline V gene are SGHDN and FVKESK. The CDR3 loop reads CASSPSVTTDTQYF. CDR3 DNA: TGTGCCAGCAGCCCTAGCGTCACCACAGATACGCAGTATTTT.

The V gene is TRBV12-3 or TRBV12-4, the J gene TRBJ1-6, with D uncertain. This CDR3 has 15 residues. Trimming cost V 3 bases and J 7 bases, with 13 bases left between them. CDR3 coding DNA: TGTGCCAGCAGTTTGGGGTTGGTAAGGAATTCACCCCTCCACTTT. Translation: CASSLGLVRNSPLHF.

This chain joins TRBV3-1 and TRBJ2-4; D not resolved. This CDR3 region has 16 residues. Germline lookup yields CDR1 LGHDT and CDR2 YNNKEL (reference sequence). V lost 0 bases, J lost 2 bases, and 11 bases lay in between. DNA for the CDR3: TGTGCCAGCAGCCAAGAGAGCGTGGGGTCCAAAAACATTCAGTACTTC. It specifies CASSQESVGSKNIQYF.

The DNA of the CDR3 is TGTGCCAGCAGTTACAGGGTTGATCCCGGGGAGCTGTTTTTT. Its protein is CASSYRVDPGELFF. The V gene is TRBV12-3 or TRBV12-4, the J gene TRBJ2-2, with D possibly matching TRBD1 (6 bases). This CDR3 comprises 14 residues. The V gene lost 4 bases and the J gene lost 6 bases, with 12 bases spanning the gap.